One sample yielded the 11 T cell receptor beta chains listed below, sequenced in a study of T cells after somatic rescue of genetic block. Profiling relied on immunoSEQ multiplex PCR, and the TCRdb table lists in-frame clones only, not all of them. The table records more than 12,000 clones, roughly 72% of them present only once. The sequenced material came from peripheral blood mononuclear cells (PBMCs). These receptors all come from a man between 18 and 35 years old.

The gene calls are TRBV29-1 and TRBJ1-3; a weak D match, TRBD1 (5 bases). Germline lookup yields CDR1 SQVTM and CDR2 ANQGSEA. CDR3 length: 13 amino acids. The V end lost 7 bases, the J end lost 2 bases, and 12 bases lay between the germline ends. CDR3 in amino acids: CSGQGPTGNTIYF. The CDR3 DNA reads TGCAGCGGGCAGGGTCCCACTGGAAACACCATATATTTT. Drawing the rest from reference TRBV29-1 and TRBJ1-3, the complete variable domain is SAVISQKPSRDICQRGTSLTIQCQVDSQVTMMFWYRQQPGQSLTLIATANQGSEATYESGFVIDKFPISRPNLTFSTLTVSNMSPEDSSIYLCSGQGPTGNTIYFGEGSWLTVV.

The rearrangement links TRBV5-4 to TRBJ2-1; 12 bases are a match to TRBD2. The CDR3 spans 16 residues. The junction had 7 bases not matched to a gene; V was cut back by 2 bases and J by 7 bases. Germline assignment: CDR1 SGHNT and CDR2 YYREEE (reference sequence). DNA of the CDR3: TGTGCCAGCAGCTTTGCCCTAGCGGGGGGGCAAAATGAGCAGTTCTTC. Encoded protein: CASSFALAGGQNEQFF.

The chain uses TRBV18 and TRBJ2-7, with D perhaps matching TRBD1 (5 bases). Germline lookup yields CDR1 KGHSH and CDR2 LQKENI. The CDR3 loop spans 15 amino acids. V was shortened by 0 bases and J by 1 base, with 10 bases between the two germline ends. The CDR3 protein is CASSPPGRDSYEQYF. The DNA for the CDR3 is TGTGCCAGCTCACCACCGGGCAGGGATTCCTACGAGCAGTACTTC.

The V and J genes are TRBV7-6 and TRBJ2-7; D gene unclear. Germline lookup yields CDR1 SGHVS and CDR2 FNYEAQ. With 5 bases removed from V and 0 bases from J, the gap between germline ends came to 17 bases. The CDR3 is 16 residues long. The CDR3 nucleotides read TGTGCCAGCAGCCTAGTCCCATCAGGCCTCTCCTACGAGCAGTACTTC. As protein: CASSLVPSGLSYEQYF.

The chain has TRBV10-3 and TRBJ2-5; 11 positions agree with TRBD2. J gave up 5 bases and V 9 bases, and 8 bases lay outside the gene matches. The CDR3 extends over 14 amino acids. The germline V gene encodes CDR1 ENHRY and CDR2 SYGVKD. The CDR3 region has the DNA TGTGCCATGTCTACTAGCGGGAGTAGGGAGACCCAGTACTTC. This encodes CAMSTSGSRETQYF.

This clone has at least ten counts. This sequence joins TRBV6-5 and TRBJ2-1; D is perhaps TRBD1 (6 bases). This CDR3 has 15 amino acids. Trimming removed 6 bases at V and 3 bases at J, with 15 bases between. Per germline, CDR1 MNHEY and CDR2 SVGAGI. CDR3 in amino acids: CASRHRVGLYNEQFF. CDR3 DNA: TGTGCCAGCAGACACAGGGTAGGTCTCTACAATGAGCAGTTCTTC.

This chain uses TRBV10-3 with TRBJ2-3; 12 nucleotides align to TRBD2. The germline gives CDR1 ENHRY, CDR2 SYGVKD. V lost 3 bases, J lost 6 bases, and 7 bases stayed unmatched. The length of the CDR3 is 16 residues. This CDR3 reads CAISEGLAGGLDTQYF. The CDR3 DNA reads TGTGCCATCAGTGAAGGGCTAGCGGGGGGGCTGGATACGCAGTATTTT.

The V and J genes are TRBV2 and TRBJ2-3; no reliable D call. CDR1 is SNHLY and CDR2 is FYNNEI in the germline V gene. V was clipped by 6 bases and J by 8 bases, with 9 bases between them. CDR3 length equals 11 residues. This chain's CDR3 is CASSAWGTQYF. CDR3 coding DNA: TGTGCCAGCAGCGCATGGGGTACGCAGTATTTT. The whole variable domain, remainder taken from reference TRBV2 and TRBJ2-3, is EPEVTQTPSHQVTQMGQEVILRCVPISNHLYFYWYRQILGQKVEFLVSFYNNEISEKSEIFDDQFSVERPDGSNFTLKIRSTKLEDSAMYFCASSAWGTQYFGPGTRLTVL.

V usage is TRBV7-6 and J usage is TRBJ2-2; 7 bases agree with TRBD2. Germline V gene data show CDR1 as SGHVS and CDR2 as FNYEAQ. V trimming: 3 bases; J trimming: 2 bases; junction bases outside the gene matches: 6. The CDR3 covers 16 residues. CDR3 in DNA: TGTGCCAGCAGCTTGGGCGGGAGTCCTAACACCGGGGAGCTGTTTTTT. Translation gives CASSLGGSPNTGELFF.

The rearrangement joins TRBV7-3 to TRBJ1-5; 9 bases match TRBD1. Trimming removed 4 bases from V and 4 bases from J; junction bases left unmatched: 5. CDR1 is SGHTA, CDR2 FQGTGA, per germline. The CDR3 runs to 15 residues. CDR3 bases: TGTGCCAGCAGCTCCAACAGGGGGCCTAATCAGCCCCAGCATTTT. Protein: CASSSNRGPNQPQHF. The variable domain in full, with the rest retrieved from reference TRBV7-3 and TRBJ1-5, is GAGVSQTPSNKVTEKGKYVELRCDPISGHTALYWYRQSLGQGPEFLIYFQGTGAADDSGLPNDRFFAVRPEGSVSTLKIQRTERGDSAVYLCASSSNRGPNQPQHFGDGTRLSIL.

The chain is built from TRBV12-2 and TRBJ1-1; TRBD1 was called by the table and not checked on the DNA. TRBV12-2 is classified as a pseudogene. CDR3 size: 17 residues. The CDR3 sequence: CASRSFLDRQGRTEAFF. CDR3 DNA: TGTGCAAGTCGCTCCTTTTTAGATAGACAGGGGAGAACTGAAGCTTTCTTT.